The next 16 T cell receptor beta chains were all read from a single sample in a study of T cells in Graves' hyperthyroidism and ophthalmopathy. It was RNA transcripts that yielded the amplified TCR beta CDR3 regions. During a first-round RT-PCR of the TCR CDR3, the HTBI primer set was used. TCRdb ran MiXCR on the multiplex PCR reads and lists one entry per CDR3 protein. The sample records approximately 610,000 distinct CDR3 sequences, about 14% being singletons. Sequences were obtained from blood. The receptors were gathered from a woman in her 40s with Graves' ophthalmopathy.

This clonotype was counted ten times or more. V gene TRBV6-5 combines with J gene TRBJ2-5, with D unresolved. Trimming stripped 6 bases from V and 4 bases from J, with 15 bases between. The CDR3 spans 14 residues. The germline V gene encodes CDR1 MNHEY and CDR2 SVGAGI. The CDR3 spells CASSNGRWGETQYF. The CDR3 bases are TGTGCCAGCAGCAATGGAAGGTGGGGAGAGACCCAGTACTTC.

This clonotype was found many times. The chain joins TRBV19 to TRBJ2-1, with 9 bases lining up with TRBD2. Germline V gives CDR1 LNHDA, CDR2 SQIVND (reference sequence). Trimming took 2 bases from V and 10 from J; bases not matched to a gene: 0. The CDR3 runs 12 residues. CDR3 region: CASSISGREQFF. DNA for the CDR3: TGTGCCAGTAGTATAAGCGGGAGGGAGCAGTTCTTC.

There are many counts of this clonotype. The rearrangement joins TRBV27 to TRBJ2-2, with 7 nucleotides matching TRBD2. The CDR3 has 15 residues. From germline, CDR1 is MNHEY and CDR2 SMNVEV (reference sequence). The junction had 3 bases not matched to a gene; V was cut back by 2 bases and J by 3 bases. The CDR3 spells CASSLGTTYTGELFF. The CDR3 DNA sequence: TGTGCCAGCAGTTTAGGGACTACCTACACCGGGGAGCTGTTTTTT.

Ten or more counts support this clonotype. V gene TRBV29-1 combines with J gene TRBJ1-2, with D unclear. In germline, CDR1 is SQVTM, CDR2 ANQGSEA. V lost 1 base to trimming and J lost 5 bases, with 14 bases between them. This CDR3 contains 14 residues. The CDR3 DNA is TGCAGCGTTGAAGCGTTGGGTCTGATGTATGGCTACACCTTC. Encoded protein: CSVEALGLMYGYTF.

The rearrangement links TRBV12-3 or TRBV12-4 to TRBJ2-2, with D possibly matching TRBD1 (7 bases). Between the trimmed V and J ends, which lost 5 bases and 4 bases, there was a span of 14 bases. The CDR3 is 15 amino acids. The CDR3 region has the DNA TGTGCCAGCAGTGCAGGGGGAGGACTCACCGGGGAGCTGTTTTTT. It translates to CASSAGGGLTGELFF.

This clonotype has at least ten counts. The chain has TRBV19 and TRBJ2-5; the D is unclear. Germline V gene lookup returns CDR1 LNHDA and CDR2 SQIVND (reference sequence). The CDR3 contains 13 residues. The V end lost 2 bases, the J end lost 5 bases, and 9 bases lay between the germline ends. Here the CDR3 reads CASSIQEAETQYF. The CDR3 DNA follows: TGTGCCAGTAGTATACAGGAAGCGGAGACCCAGTACTTC.

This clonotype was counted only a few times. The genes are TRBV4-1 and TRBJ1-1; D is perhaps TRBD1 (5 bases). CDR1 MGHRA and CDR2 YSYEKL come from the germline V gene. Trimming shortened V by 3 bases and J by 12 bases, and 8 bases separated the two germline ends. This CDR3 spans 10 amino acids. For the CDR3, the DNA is TGCGCCAGCAGCCAGGGGGGGACTTTCTTT. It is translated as CASSQGGTFF.

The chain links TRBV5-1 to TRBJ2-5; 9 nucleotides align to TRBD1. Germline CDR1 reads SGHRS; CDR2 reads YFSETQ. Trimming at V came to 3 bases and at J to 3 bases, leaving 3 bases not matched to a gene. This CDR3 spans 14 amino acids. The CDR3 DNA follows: TGCGCCAGCAGCTCCGGGACAGGGAAAGAGACCCAGTACTTC. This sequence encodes CASSSGTGKETQYF.

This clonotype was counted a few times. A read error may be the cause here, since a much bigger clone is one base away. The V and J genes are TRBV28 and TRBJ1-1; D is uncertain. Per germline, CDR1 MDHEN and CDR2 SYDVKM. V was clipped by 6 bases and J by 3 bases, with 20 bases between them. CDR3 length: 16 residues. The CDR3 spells CASSKRRGFWDTEAFF. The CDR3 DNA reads TGTGCCAGCAGCAAGCGGAGAGGTTTTTGGGACACTGAAGCTTTCTTT.

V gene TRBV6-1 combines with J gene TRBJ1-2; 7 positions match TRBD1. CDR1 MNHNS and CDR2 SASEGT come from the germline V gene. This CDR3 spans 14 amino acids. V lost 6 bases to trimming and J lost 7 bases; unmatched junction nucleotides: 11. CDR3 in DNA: TGTGCCAGCAGCACCGGACAGGAAGGGGGTGGCTACACCTTC. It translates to CASSTGQEGGGYTF.

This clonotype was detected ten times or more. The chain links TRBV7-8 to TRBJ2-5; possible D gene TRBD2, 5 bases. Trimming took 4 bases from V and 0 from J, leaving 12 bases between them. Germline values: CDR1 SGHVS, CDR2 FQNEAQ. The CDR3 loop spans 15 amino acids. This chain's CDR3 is CASSSEVGYQETQYF. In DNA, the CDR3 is TGTGCCAGCAGCTCGGAGGTGGGATACCAAGAGACCCAGTACTTC.

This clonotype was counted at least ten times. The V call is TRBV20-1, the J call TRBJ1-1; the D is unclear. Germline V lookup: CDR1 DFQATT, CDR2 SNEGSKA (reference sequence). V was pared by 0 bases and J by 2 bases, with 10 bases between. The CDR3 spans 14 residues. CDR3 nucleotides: TGCAGTGCTAGAGATCTTGGGCCAAACACTGAAGCTTTCTTT. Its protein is CSARDLGPNTEAFF.

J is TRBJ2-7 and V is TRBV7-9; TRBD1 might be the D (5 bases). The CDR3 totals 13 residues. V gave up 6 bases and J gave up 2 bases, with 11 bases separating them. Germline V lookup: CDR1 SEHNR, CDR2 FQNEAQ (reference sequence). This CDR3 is CASRQVAAYEQYF. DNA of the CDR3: TGTGCCAGCAGACAGGTAGCCGCCTACGAGCAGTACTTC.

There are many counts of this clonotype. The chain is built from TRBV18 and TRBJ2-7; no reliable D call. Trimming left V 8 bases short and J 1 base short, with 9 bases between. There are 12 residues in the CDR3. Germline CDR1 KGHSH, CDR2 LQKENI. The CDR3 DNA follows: TGTGCCAGCAGTCCCGAATCCTACGAGCAGTACTTC. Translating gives CASSPESYEQYF.

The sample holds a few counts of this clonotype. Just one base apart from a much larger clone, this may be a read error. DNA of the CDR3: TGTGCCAGCAGCTTAGCGCTGCCACTAGCCAAAAGCATTCAGTACTTC. It yields the protein CASSLALPLAKSIQYF. The chain is built from TRBV7-8 and TRBJ2-4, with D perhaps matching TRBD2 (6 bases). CDR3 length: 16 amino acids. Germline-derived CDR1 and CDR2 are SGHVS and FQNEAQ.

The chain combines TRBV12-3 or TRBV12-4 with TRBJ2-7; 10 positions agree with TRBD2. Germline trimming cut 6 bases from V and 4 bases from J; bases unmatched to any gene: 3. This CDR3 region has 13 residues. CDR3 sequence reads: CASSGTSDYEQYF. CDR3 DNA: TGTGCCAGCAGCGGGACTAGCGATTACGAGCAGTACTTC.